This TCR beta chain was sequenced for a study of shared clonotypes between healthy human individuals. Overall study: Each donor's CD4 naive and CD4 memory cells filled three plates apiece, CD8 naive two, and CD8 memory one. Whole-study results and caveats: It was observed that 5% to 6.5% of naive CD4 clonotypes were shared across a few donors.

Germline V CDR1 and CDR2: SGHNT, YENEEA. V shed 0 bases and J shed 1 base, with 18 bases lying between them. The length of the CDR3 is 19 residues. For this clone: The antigen remains undetermined.

The assay was carried out at the deep level. Genomic DNA of each subset was evenly split across several immunoSEQ plates. Clones were sequenced by immunoSEQ multiplex PCR, and TCRdb holds only the in-frame ones, with some missing. The data hold some 2,000,000 clones, with approximately 95% observed a single time. The sample consisted of naive CD4+ T cells sorted from blood. Subset given: CD45RA+ positively selected. V usage is TRBV11-3 and J usage is TRBJ2-2, with D perhaps assigned TRBD1 or TRBD2 (5 bases each). This receptor was obtained from a man between 18 and 35 years old in good health. The DNA of the CDR3 is TGTGCCAGCAGCTTAGATAACTGGTGGGACGGGCAGAACACCGGGGAGCTGTTTTTT. This encodes CASSLDNWWDGQNTGELFF.